This T cell receptor (beta chain) was captured in a study of T cell responses to AZD1222 COVID-19 vaccine. Germline V gene sequence: CDR1 SQVTM, CDR2 ANQGSEA. Trimming cost V 5 bases and J 2 bases, with 10 bases left between them. The CDR3 extends over 12 amino acids. General study results and limits: Nearly half of spike-specific TCRs reportedly target unmutated variant regions.

Sequencing used immunoSEQ multiplex PCR; TCRdb keeps in-frame clones, though not all of them. The sample has 50,000 to 65,000 clones; around 90% are singletons. This clone came up a few times. No antigen is known for it. The sample here was peripheral blood, taken 28 days after the second dose of the MenACWY control vaccine. The chain uses TRBV29-1 and TRBJ2-7; D may be TRBD1 or TRBD2 (5 bases each). This receptor was identified in an adult who received the MenACWY meningococcal vaccine as a control. In nucleotides, the CDR3 is TGCAGCGTTCTAGGGGAGACCTACGAGCAGTACTTC. Amino acids: CSVLGETYEQYF.